A single sample gave rise to the 8 T cell receptor beta chains below, sequenced in a study of T-cell reconstitution after alpha-beta-depleted transplantation in children. A library of TCRbeta sequences, prepared with unique molecular identifiers, was generated. TCRdb reprocessed the PCR reads with MiXCR, giving one entry per CDR3 protein. The top ten hold over 5.5% of the sample, which has hundreds of thousands of distinct CDR3 sequences, around 13% seen once. The input for sequencing was PBMCs from the stem cell graft donor, taken from the stem cell graft. Receptors were obtained from a human donor who donated a stem cell graft to a child with combined immunodeficiency.

This clonotype has only a few counts. This chain links TRBV9 with TRBJ2-3, with D possibly matching TRBD2 (5 bases). Between the trimmed V and J ends, which lost 1 base and 0 bases, there was a span of 9 bases. The germline gives CDR1 SGDLS, CDR2 YYNGEE. This CDR3 has 15 amino acids. In DNA, the CDR3 is TGTGCCAGCAGCGTATTGAGCGGCAGCACAGATACGCAGTATTTT. Translation: CASSVLSGSTDTQYF.

The rearrangement uses TRBV5-1 and TRBJ1-1, with 8 bases matching TRBD1. Trimming removed 0 bases from V and 1 base from J; junction bases left unmatched: 2. CDR1 and CDR2 from the germline V gene are SGHRS and YFSETQ. CDR3 length: 15 amino acids. CDR3 loop: CASSLVTGGNTEAFF. The CDR3 region has the DNA TGCGCCAGCAGCTTGGTTACAGGGGGGAACACTGAAGCTTTCTTT.

The J gene is TRBJ1-6, the V gene TRBV12-3 or TRBV12-4; 7 bases are a match to TRBD1. The CDR3 has 18 residues. The J segment lost 4 bases and the V segment lost 1 base, leaving 10 bases of the junction unmatched. Written as DNA, the CDR3 is TGTGCCAGCAGTTTAGAGTTGGGAGGACAGGCTTATAATTCACCCCTCCACTTT. Translated, it gives CASSLELGGQAYNSPLHF.

At least ten counts were recorded for this clonotype. The rearrangement joins TRBV20-1 to TRBJ2-1; D may be TRBD1 or TRBD2 (5 bases each). The CDR3 has 14 residues. The ends were cut back, 5 bases at V and 1 base at J, with 12 bases in the middle. Per the germline V gene, CDR1 is DFQATT and CDR2 is SNEGSKA (reference sequence). In nucleotides, the CDR3 is TGCAGTGCTGACCCGGGGCCATCCTACAATGAGCAGTTCTTC. Protein product: CSADPGPSYNEQFF.

This clonotype was recorded a few times. As DNA, the CDR3 is TGTGCCAGCACCCCCCTGCGAGCGAACACCGGGGAGCTGTTTTTT. Translated: CASTPLRANTGELFF. The V gene is TRBV5-8, the J gene TRBJ2-2; D not certain. Per the germline V gene, CDR1 is SGHTS and CDR2 is YDEGEE. Trimming took off 6 bases at V and 0 bases at J, with 12 bases between the two ends. The CDR3 consists of 15 residues.

The rearrangement uses TRBV4-1 and TRBJ2-7; TRBD2 matches 7 bases. Germline V lookup: CDR1 MGHRA, CDR2 YSYEKL. Unmatched junction bases numbered 8, after V lost 0 bases and J lost 0 bases. The CDR3 is made up of 17 amino acids. For the CDR3, the DNA is TGCGCCAGCAGCCAAGAGGTCCGAGCGGGGTTCTCCTACGAGCAGTACTTC. Its translation is CASSQEVRAGFSYEQYF.

The gene calls are TRBV12-3 or TRBV12-4 and TRBJ2-5; a weak D match, TRBD2 (5 bases). The V end was cut by 6 bases, the J end by 5 bases, with 16 bases between. The CDR3 loop spans 14 amino acids. The CDR3 DNA is TGTGCCAGCAGCCCTACTAGTTTTGACGAGACCCAGTACTTC. Residues: CASSPTSFDETQYF.

This clonotype has a handful of counts. The chain joins TRBV2 to TRBJ2-7; the D is unclear. Trimming took off 6 bases at V and 5 bases at J, with 8 bases between the two ends. The CDR3 loop spans 11 amino acids. The V gene's germline CDR1 is SNHLY and CDR2 FYNNEI. The CDR3 nucleotides read TGTGCCAGCAGGCAGGTAGACGAGCAGTACTTC. Amino acid sequence: CASRQVDEQYF.